What follows are 21 T cell receptor beta chains derived from one specimen sequenced in a study of molecular identifiers for immune sequencing clone quantification. TCRdb passed the PCR reads through MiXCR, listing each CDR3 protein once. Among fewer than 45,000 distinct CDR3 sequences listed, about 20% were seen once. The sample was naive CD8+ T cells from blood, with Jurkat cell RNA spiked in. Regarding subset: FACS-sorted CD8+CD4-CCR7+CD45RA+ naive T cells. These receptors were obtained from a human donor in good health. Some libraries in this study had Jurkat cell RNA spiked in.

This clonotype was seen many times. The gene calls are TRBV20-1 and TRBJ2-7; 9 nucleotides match TRBD1. The J segment lost 3 bases and the V segment lost 3 bases, leaving 6 bases of the junction unmatched. The V gene's germline CDR1 is DFQATT and CDR2 SNEGSKA (reference sequence). The CDR3 loop spans 14 amino acids. In DNA, the CDR3 is TGCAGTGCTAGTTTCACAGGGGGCGGCTACGAGCAGTACTTC. Translating gives CSASFTGGGYEQYF.

Regarding this clonotype: A clone one base away is much larger, so this may be a read error. The chain couples TRBV6-2 or TRBV6-3 to TRBJ2-7, with D hard to call. V lost 6 bases to trimming and J lost 5 bases, with 8 bases between them. The CDR3 consists of 11 residues. CDR1 and CDR2 from the germline V gene are MNHEY and SVGEGT. CDR3 region: CASSLSNEQYF. The DNA for the CDR3 is TGTGCCAGCAGCCTCAGTAACGAGCAGTACTTC.

By frequency in the sample, this clonotype is medium-sized (0.01 to 0.1%). The rearrangement uses TRBV28 and TRBJ2-7; the D call may be TRBD1 or TRBD2 (5 bases each). The germline gives CDR1 MDHEN, CDR2 SYDVKM. The V end lost 6 bases, the J end lost 2 bases, and 14 bases lay between the germline ends. CDR3 size: 14 residues. This CDR3 reads CASRSGTMTYEQYF. CDR3 bases: TGTGCCAGCAGGTCCGGGACGATGACCTACGAGCAGTACTTC.

This clonotype was seen at least ten times. This chain links TRBV12-3 or TRBV12-4 with TRBJ2-7; TRBD2 matches 8 bases. V lost 6 bases and J lost 6; bases outside the gene matches: 10. The CDR3 has 14 amino acids. The CDR3 loop reads CASRIAGSTLEQYF. The CDR3 DNA reads TGTGCCAGCAGAATAGCGGGGTCGACTCTCGAGCAGTACTTC.

Ten or more counts support this clonotype. V and J are TRBV20-1 and TRBJ2-2; TRBD2 agrees at 9 bases. Looked up from germline, CDR1 is DFQATT and CDR2 is SNEGSKA (reference sequence). The ends lost 3 bases at V and 5 bases at J; junction bases unmatched: 4. CDR3 size: 14 residues. The chain's CDR3 is CSASGTSLTGELFF. The CDR3 region has the DNA TGCAGTGCTAGCGGGACTAGCTTGACCGGGGAGCTGTTTTTT.

This clonotype occurred many times. V gene TRBV3-1 combines with J gene TRBJ2-3, with a tentative D call TRBD2 (5 bases). This CDR3 is built from 14 residues. Trimming left V 0 bases short and J 12 bases short, with 16 bases between. Germline V gene sequence: CDR1 LGHDT, CDR2 YNNKEL (reference sequence). In nucleotides, the CDR3 is TGTGCCAGCAGCCAAGATATGCTAGCAGATTCTCAGTATTTT. This codes for CASSQDMLADSQYF.

This clonotype has a handful of counts. The chain recombines TRBV4-1 with TRBJ2-7, with D perhaps assigned TRBD1 or TRBD2 (5 bases each). Germline V gene sequence: CDR1 MGHRA, CDR2 YSYEKL. The ends were cut back, 1 base at V and 2 bases at J, with 9 bases in the middle. The CDR3 totals 14 residues. The CDR3 DNA reads TGCGCCAGCAGCCAAGTTGGGGGAGCCTACGAGCAGTACTTC. This gives the protein CASSQVGGAYEQYF.

In this sample, this clonotype turned up a few times. The V call is TRBV19, the J call TRBJ2-7; D gene ambiguous. The germline CDR1 and CDR2 sequences are LNHDA and SQIVND (reference sequence). This CDR3 spans 15 amino acids. The V gene lost 3 bases and the J gene lost 2 bases, with 14 bases spanning the gap. CDR3 sequence: CASSMTALETYEQYF. Written as DNA, the CDR3 is TGTGCCAGTAGTATGACGGCACTGGAGACCTACGAGCAGTACTTC.

In this sample, this clonotype turned up many times. In DNA form, the CDR3 reads TGTGCCAGCAGCTCACAGACCGACACAGATACGCAGTATTTT. Its translation is CASSSQTDTDTQYF. The chain is built from TRBV9 and TRBJ2-3, with no clear D. CDR3 size: 14 residues. Germline V lookup: CDR1 SGDLS, CDR2 YYNGEE. Trimming removed 4 bases at V and 2 bases at J, with 11 bases between.

This clonotype was observed a few times. It may be a read error: a sequence one base away is much more abundant. The gene calls are TRBV19 and TRBJ2-3; 10 bases are a match to TRBD1. The closer fit of TRBJ1-5 to the DNA end suggests the J call may be wrong. Germline V gene data show CDR1 as LNHDA and CDR2 as SQIVND (reference sequence). CDR3 length: 12 residues. The CDR3 here is CASSGTGASQHF. For the CDR3, the DNA is TGTGCCAGTAGTGGGACAGGGGCATCGCAGCATTTT.

The table lists this clonotype with a few counts. The gene calls are TRBV2 and TRBJ1-2, with 9 bases matching TRBD1. Germline CDR1 reads SNHLY; CDR2 reads FYNNEI. The CDR3 runs to 14 residues. The V segment lost 5 bases and the J segment 8 bases; nucleotides outside the gene matches: 9. The CDR3 spells CASSNRDRVSGYTF. In DNA, the CDR3 is TGTGCCAGCAGTAACCGGGACAGGGTTTCGGGCTACACCTTC. Full variable domain (rest looked up from reference TRBV2 and TRBJ1-2): EPEVTQTPSHQVTQMGQEVILRCVPISNHLYFYWYRQILGQKVEFLVSFYNNEISEKSEIFDDQFSVERPDGSNFTLKIRSTKLEDSAMYFCASSNRDRVSGYTFGSGTRLTVV.

The CDR3 sequence is CASSLGWSPSDNEQFF. In nucleotides, the CDR3 is TGTGCCAGCAGCTTAGGATGGAGCCCCAGCGACAATGAGCAGTTCTTC. The V and J genes are TRBV11-2 and TRBJ2-1; D gene uncertain. The CDR3 spans 16 residues. V lost 1 base and J 5 bases, leaving 15 bases between the germline ends. Germline CDR1 is SGHAT and CDR2 is FQNNGV.

This clonotype was seen many times. V usage is TRBV7-9 and J usage is TRBJ1-5; D call uncertain. Trimming removed 5 bases from V and 1 base from J, with 9 bases in between. Germline V CDR1 and CDR2: SEHNR, FQNEAQ (reference sequence). The CDR3 sequence is 14 residues long. The CDR3 protein is CASSLEDSNQPQHF. The CDR3 region has the DNA TGTGCCAGCAGCCTGGAAGACAGCAATCAGCCCCAGCATTTT.

This clonotype rates as medium-sized. The rearrangement links TRBV23-1 to TRBJ2-4, with TRBD2 matching 7 bases. TRBV23-1 is marked as an open reading frame, function uncertain. The CDR3 covers 17 residues. The V segment lost 3 bases and the J segment 3 bases; nucleotides outside the gene matches: 11. CDR3 DNA sequence: TGCGCCAGCAGTCAGGGGGGACTACCAGCTAACAAAAACATTCAGTACTTC. Protein: CASSQGGLPANKNIQYF.

Only a few counts were recorded for this clonotype. The V call is TRBV28, the J call TRBJ1-1; possible D gene TRBD1, 5 bases. Germline loops: CDR1 MDHEN, CDR2 SYDVKM. The CDR3 runs to 13 residues. Between the trimmed V and J ends, which lost 8 bases and 5 bases, there was a span of 15 bases. In DNA, the CDR3 is TGTGCCAGCGTAATCCGGGGGAGGACTGAAGCTTTCTTT. Translated, it gives CASVIRGRTEAFF.

Remarks on this clonotype: One end of the junction fails to match germline, which may point to a read error. The chain links TRBV20-1 to TRBJ2-7; 7 bases agree with TRBD2. CDR3 length: 15 amino acids. CDR1 is DFQATT, CDR2 SNEGSKA, per germline (reference sequence). The CDR3 protein is CCASAPAGLDYEQYF. CDR3 nucleotide sequence: TGCTGTGCTAGCGCCCCAGCGGGATTGGACTACGAGCAGTACTTC.

This clonotype has a count of ten or more. The gene calls are TRBV3-1 and TRBJ1-5, with D hard to call. Germline-derived CDR1 and CDR2 are LGHDT and YNNKEL (reference sequence). V gave up 4 bases and J gave up 2 bases, with 18 bases separating them. The CDR3 is made up of 17 amino acids. The CDR3 here is CASSPDGEGFGNQPQHF. The CDR3 DNA reads as TGTGCCAGCAGCCCCGATGGGGAAGGCTTTGGCAATCAGCCCCAGCATTTT.

This clonotype was detected many times. The rearrangement joins TRBV7-9 to TRBJ2-7; the match to TRBD1 covers 9 bases. The CDR3 runs to 14 residues. The junction had 13 bases not matched to a gene; V was cut back by 9 bases and J by 7 bases. Germline V CDR1 and CDR2: SEHNR, FQNEAQ (reference sequence). In nucleotides, the CDR3 is TGTGCCAGTACCTCACCGGGACAGGGTTATGAGCAGTACTTC. Translating gives CASTSPGQGYEQYF.

This clonotype was detected many times. The chain couples TRBV25-1 to TRBJ2-7, with TRBD1 matching 8 bases. The CDR3 has 14 amino acids. In germline, CDR1 is MGHDK, CDR2 SYGVNS. V shed 5 bases, J shed 3 bases, and the junction held 6 bases outside the gene matches. The DNA for the CDR3 is TGTGCCAGCAGTCTCGGGACAGGTCTCTACGAGCAGTACTTC. It is translated as CASSLGTGLYEQYF.

As to this clonotype: A read error is possible here, since a much larger clone lies one base away. This sequence joins TRBV27 and TRBJ2-7; 9 bases map to TRBD2. From germline, CDR1 is MNHEY and CDR2 SMNVEV (reference sequence). After removal of 6 bases from V and 0 bases from J, the junction contained 6 bases not matched to a gene. This CDR3 comprises 15 residues. The CDR3 nucleotides are TGTGCCAGCAGGACTAGCGGAGGGGGCTCCTACGAGCAGTACTTC. It codes for CASRTSGGGSYEQYF.

This clonotype was found many times. The V call is TRBV19, the J call TRBJ2-3, with D unresolved. Per the germline V gene, CDR1 is LNHDA and CDR2 is SQIVND (reference sequence). CDR3 length: 14 residues. The V end lost 3 bases, the J end lost 0 bases, and 7 bases lay between the germline ends. The CDR3 sequence: CASSIDASTDTQYF. DNA for the CDR3: TGTGCCAGTAGTATCGACGCTAGCACAGATACGCAGTATTTT.